The 4 T cell receptor beta chains below all came from one sample that was sequenced in a study of beta chain features in type 1 diabetes. Study results and caveats: Moderately but significantly shorter TCRB CDR3s were found in Type 1 diabetes patients in all four CD4+ subsets.

The isolated RNA, all of it, was reverse transcribed, so expressed TCRB transcripts were what got sequenced. Clones were sequenced by immunoSEQ multiplex PCR, and TCRdb holds only the in-frame ones, with some missing. The table records more than 25,000 clones, 49% of them present only once. These receptors have no identified antigens. Sequencing was carried out using stem cell memory CD4+ T cells from blood. The origin of the receptors is a man aged 30 to 45 with type 1 diabetes.

This chain joins TRBV7-2 and TRBJ2-7; 7 bases map to TRBD1. The J segment lost 1 base and the V segment lost 2 bases, leaving 5 bases of the junction unmatched. The CDR3 consists of 15 residues. Germline V lookup: CDR1 SGHTA, CDR2 FQGNSA. CDR3 DNA: TGTGCCAGCAGCTTACGTCCGGGACAGTCCTACGAGCAGTACTTC. As protein: CASSLRPGQSYEQYF.

The rearrangement links TRBV6-4 to TRBJ2-1, with D possibly being TRBD1 (8 bases). The CDR3 contains 14 residues. The V and J ends lost 5 bases and 9 bases respectively, with 17 bases between them. Looked up from germline, CDR1 is MRHNA and CDR2 is SNTAGT. CDR3 in amino acids: CASSFTGGGREQFF. The DNA of the CDR3 is TGTGCCAGCAGTTTCACAGGGGGGGGGCGTGAGCAGTTCTTC.

V usage is TRBV18 and J usage is TRBJ2-4; 8 bases match TRBD1. CDR1 KGHSH and CDR2 LQKENI come from the germline V gene. The CDR3 length is 13 residues. V lost 5 bases, J lost 5 bases, and 2 bases stayed unmatched. The CDR3 coding sequence is TGTGCCAGCTCAGGGACAGGAGAAAACATTCAGTACTTC. Residues: CASSGTGENIQYF.

The chain employs TRBV30 and TRBJ2-5, with 8 bases matching TRBD1. The better agreement between TRBJ2-7 and the DNA end casts doubt on the J call. CDR3 length equals 19 residues. Germline assignment: CDR1 GTSNPN and CDR2 SVGIG (reference sequence). The CDR3 is CAWRVQGGPIIRDPYEQYF. As DNA, the CDR3 is TGTGCCTGGAGGGTACAGGGGGGCCCCATTATAAGAGATCCCTACGAGCAGTACTTC.